This T cell receptor (beta chain) was identified during a study of CD8+CD57+ T cells in acquired aplastic anemia. For the study at large: DNA from sorted CD4+ and CD8+ cells averaged approximately 2.9 ug.

Trimming cost V 5 bases and J 2 bases; bases outside gene matches: 3. Germline V lookup: CDR1 KGHSH, CDR2 LQKENI. The CDR3 consists of 13 residues. Genomic DNA templated the TCR beta VDJ and CDR3 profiling. TCRdb passed the reads through MiXCR, listing each CDR3 protein once. The sample consists of a few hundred thousand distinct CDR3 sequences, approximately 32% of them appearing once. Patients selected for sequencing had displayed CD8+CD57+ cell expansion by flow cytometry. Severe acquired aplastic anemia was diagnosed in all patients. Points from the study as a whole: Common to patients and controls were roughly 30 CD8+ CDR3 sequences. For CD8+ Simpson's diversity, patients and controls showed no significant difference.

A remark on this clonotype: Its specificity is unknown.

The J gene is TRBJ2-7, the V gene TRBV18; 7 bases are shared with TRBD1. This clonotype was sampled from a human donor with aplastic anemia. The sequencing sample was made of sorted CD4+, CD8+, or CD8+CD57+ T cells (not recorded which) from PBMCs. DNA of the CDR3: TGTGCCAGCTCAACACAGGGGACCTACGAGCAGTACTTC. The encoded protein is CASSTQGTYEQYF.